The present entry profiles one TCR beta chain with its context. The ends were cut back, 4 bases at V and 6 bases at J, with 7 bases in the middle. The CDR3 contains 13 residues. Germline V gene lookup returns CDR1 MNHEY and CDR2 SMNVEV (reference sequence). The record originates from a study of blood T cell repertoires in COVID-19. The wider study: The study drew acute and convalescent COVID-19 samples from the United States, Italy and Spain.

Profiled with immunoSEQ multiplex PCR; TCRdb holds only in-frame clones, not every one. This table holds hundreds of thousands of clones, 65% to 90% found once. The source of this sequence is an elderly man with acute or convalescent COVID-19. Input material: peripheral blood. This chain connects TRBV27 to TRBJ1-6; D is perhaps TRBD1 (6 bases). In nucleotides, the CDR3 is TGTGCCAGCAGTTCGGACAGTAATTCACCCCTCCACTTT. This gives the protein CASSSDSNSPLHF.